Each of the 26 T cell receptor beta chains below was sequenced from the same sample in a study of shared clonotypes between healthy human individuals. Sequencing was performed with immunoSEQ multiplex PCR; in TCRdb, only in-frame clones are kept and a portion is missing. The profile shows 2,500,000 or so clones, just over 90% of them singletons. Sequenced sample: naive CD4+ T cells sorted from blood. Subset meaning: CD45RA+ positively selected. Receptors were obtained from a man aged 18 to 30 in good health.

V and J are TRBV5-1 and TRBJ2-3, with D possibly TRBD2 on 6 matching bases. The V end was cut by 1 base, the J end by 3 bases, with 18 bases between. Germline-derived CDR1 and CDR2 are SGHRS and YFSETQ. The CDR3 runs 17 residues. CDR3: CASSLRPGGAGTDTQYF. The CDR3 bases are TGCGCCAGCAGCTTGCGTCCGGGCGGGGCAGGGACAGATACGCAGTATTTT.

The chain links TRBV27 to TRBJ1-2; tentative D call: TRBD1 (5 bases). This CDR3 has 13 residues. Trimming shortened V by 3 bases and J by 5 bases, and 10 bases separated the two germline ends. CDR1 MNHEY and CDR2 SMNVEV come from the germline V gene (reference sequence). The CDR3 protein is CASSFMGGYGYTF. CDR3 in DNA: TGTGCCAGCAGTTTTATGGGGGGATATGGCTACACCTTC.

The V gene is TRBV6-6, the J gene TRBJ2-7; TRBD2 is a possible D gene (6 bases). Trimming pared 11 bases from V and 1 base from J, leaving 18 bases between. In germline, CDR1 is MNHNY, CDR2 SVGAGI (reference sequence). There are 14 residues in the CDR3. The CDR3, as DNA: TGTGCCTGTACCCCCGGAGGGAATTCCTACGAGCAGTACTTC. Amino acids: CACTPGGNSYEQYF.

CDR3 DNA: TGTGCCAGCAGTTTTGACACACAACTCGGAGAGACCCAGTACTTC. Its translation is CASSFDTQLGETQYF. The V gene is TRBV5-4, the J gene TRBJ2-5; D call uncertain. This CDR3 is built from 15 residues. V was shortened by 5 bases and J by 4 bases, with 18 bases between the two germline ends. The germline V gene encodes CDR1 SGHNT and CDR2 YYREEE (reference sequence).

The chain has TRBV11-2 and TRBJ2-4; TRBD2 agrees at 8 bases. The CDR3 has 13 residues. Germline CDR1 reads SGHAT; CDR2 reads FQNNGV. The J segment lost 7 bases and the V segment lost 4 bases, leaving 3 bases of the junction unmatched. CDR3 bases: TGTGCCAGCAGCTCGTCTAGCGGGAACATTCAGTACTTC. Its translation: CASSSSSGNIQYF.

This clone was counted only a few times. Other DNA variants within this sample encode the same CDR3. The chain recombines TRBV29-1 with TRBJ1-1; 8 nucleotides agree with TRBD1. Germline CDR1 and CDR2: SQVTM and ANQGSEA. The CDR3 is 13 residues long. The V and J ends lost 3 bases and 1 base, in that order; junction bases with no gene match: 1. This CDR3 reads CSVDGQGNTEAFF. The CDR3 coding sequence is TGCAGCGTTGACGGACAGGGGAACACTGAAGCTTTCTTT.

The V and J genes are TRBV7-9 and TRBJ1-4; 8 nucleotides align to TRBD1. The CDR3 length is 15 residues. V gave up 4 bases and J gave up 4 bases; unmatched junction bases: 5. Germline CDR1 SEHNR, CDR2 FQNEAQ (reference sequence). CDR3 DNA: TGTGCCAGCAGCTCTTCAGGGGGCTTTAATGAAAAACTGTTTTTT. This translates into CASSSSGGFNEKLFF.

The chain employs TRBV19 and TRBJ2-5; no clear D. Germline loops: CDR1 LNHDA, CDR2 SQIVND (reference sequence). Trimming pared 5 bases from V and 6 bases from J, leaving 7 bases between. This CDR3 region has 11 residues. The CDR3 DNA reads TGTGCCAGTAGTCCTGAGAAGACCCAGTACTTC. As protein: CASSPEKTQYF.

The CDR3 DNA sequence: TGCGCCAGCAGCCTCACAGGGGGCCCCATCTCCTACGAGCAGTACTTC. This translates into CASSLTGGPISYEQYF. The chain carries TRBV4-1 and TRBJ2-7; TRBD1 matches 9 bases. The CDR3 consists of 16 residues. V shed 4 bases and J 0 bases; nucleotides not matched to a gene: 7. CDR1 and CDR2 from the germline V gene are MGHRA and YSYEKL.

In the case of this clone: The sample holds other DNA sequences that translate to the same CDR3. The chain uses TRBV6-5 and TRBJ1-2, with 8 bases matching TRBD1. The CDR3 spans 12 residues. J gave up 9 bases and V 3 bases, and 3 bases lay outside the gene matches. Germline assignment: CDR1 MNHEY and CDR2 SVGAGI. The CDR3 reads CASSYAGGSYTF. The CDR3 DNA sequence: TGTGCCAGCAGTTATGCAGGGGGCAGCTACACCTTC.

The chain employs TRBV19 and TRBJ1-2, with D maybe TRBD1 (5 bases). In germline, CDR1 is LNHDA, CDR2 SQIVND (reference sequence). The V gene lost 6 bases and the J gene lost 2 bases, with 13 bases spanning the gap. The CDR3 is made up of 14 amino acids. Written as DNA, the CDR3 is TGTGCCAGTAGCCCTTGGGACCAGAACTATGGCTACACCTTC. Amino acid sequence: CASSPWDQNYGYTF.

The chain employs TRBV10-3 and TRBJ2-1; 8 positions agree with TRBD1. Germline trimming cut 6 bases from V and 8 bases from J; bases unmatched to any gene: 6. The CDR3 runs 13 residues. Germline V gives CDR1 ENHRY, CDR2 SYGVKD. This chain's CDR3 is CAISRTGIDEQFF. DNA of the CDR3: TGTGCCATCAGCCGGACAGGGATCGATGAGCAGTTCTTC.

The chain recombines TRBV10-1 with TRBJ2-7; 11 nucleotides line up with TRBD2. The V gene end was trimmed by 6 bases and the J gene end by 5 bases; junction bases not matched to a gene: 6. The CDR3 extends over 14 amino acids. CDR1 is WNHNN, CDR2 SYGVQD, per germline (reference sequence). Written as DNA, the CDR3 is TGCGCCAGCAGCCCCGGGACTAGCGGCCACGAGCAGTACTTC. It specifies CASSPGTSGHEQYF.

J is TRBJ1-3 and V is TRBV5-6; D is ambiguous. Germline assignment: CDR1 SGHDT and CDR2 YYEEEE. V dropped 2 bases and J dropped 1 base, with 7 bases sitting between them. This CDR3 region has 14 residues. CDR3 bases: TGTGCCAGCAGCTTTTTTGGGTCTGGAAACACCATATATTTT. It encodes CASSFFGSGNTIYF.

The chain links TRBV6-5 to TRBJ1-2; 7 bases are a match to TRBD1. This CDR3 spans 13 amino acids. The junction had 7 bases not matched to a gene; V was cut back by 8 bases and J by 4 bases. Per the germline V gene, CDR1 is MNHEY and CDR2 is SVGAGI. CDR3 DNA sequence: TGTGCCAGCCTCAAACAGGGGACCTATGGCTACACCTTC. It specifies CASLKQGTYGYTF.

This clone was picked up a small number of times. Other DNA sequences in the same sample also yield this CDR3. The rearrangement uses TRBV11-2 and TRBJ1-1; D gene unclear. The germline V gene encodes CDR1 SGHAT and CDR2 FQNNGV. The CDR3 runs 14 residues. Trimming left V 2 bases short and J 0 bases short, with 7 bases between. CDR3 DNA sequence: TGTGCCAGCAGCTTACGGCAGCTGAACACTGAAGCTTTCTTT. It codes for CASSLRQLNTEAFF.

This clone was picked up one time. Other DNA sequences in the same sample also yield this CDR3. The chain couples TRBV5-1 to TRBJ2-5; D might be TRBD1 (6 bases). The V gene's germline CDR1 is SGHRS and CDR2 YFSETQ. The length of the CDR3 is 14 residues. Trimming took 4 bases from V and 5 from J, leaving 15 bases between them. This CDR3 is CASSLGAGTETQYF. The CDR3 DNA sequence: TGCGCCAGCAGCCTGGGGGCCGGGACGGAGACCCAGTACTTC. The full variable domain, with the rest looked up from reference TRBV5-1 and TRBJ2-5, is KAGVTQTPRYLIKTRGQQVTLSCSPISGHRSVSWYQQTPGQGLQFLFEYFSETQRNKGNFPGRFSGRQFSNSRSEMNVSTLELGDSALYLCASSLGAGTETQYFGPGTRLLVL.

A few counts support this clone. A junction end diverges from the germline sequence, so it may reflect a read error. The rearrangement links TRBV7-7 to TRBJ2-3; D is possibly TRBD1 (5 bases). Germline V CDR1 and CDR2: SSHAT, FNYEAQ (reference sequence). This CDR3 contains 12 residues. The DNA for the CDR3 is TGTGCTAGCAGCGACAGTGCAGATACGCAGTATTTT. Translation gives CASSDSADTQYF.

The chain recombines TRBV29-1 with TRBJ2-3, with 7 nucleotides matching TRBD1. The V and J ends lost 3 bases and 5 bases, in that order; junction bases with no gene match: 8. This CDR3 spans 14 amino acids. In germline, CDR1 is SQVTM, CDR2 ANQGSEA. The CDR3, as DNA: TGCAGCGTTGATCATGACAGGGCGGTAGATACGCAGTATTTT. It codes for CSVDHDRAVDTQYF.

The V gene is TRBV29-1, the J gene TRBJ2-7; the D gene is possibly TRBD2 (5 bases). This CDR3 spans 16 amino acids. CDR1 is SQVTM and CDR2 is ANQGSEA in the germline V gene. V lost 0 bases and J lost 0, with 15 bases in between. The CDR3 DNA reads TGCAGCGTTGAAGATCGAGGGAGATTCAGCTCCTACGAGCAGTACTTC. Translation gives CSVEDRGRFSSYEQYF.

This chain connects TRBV6-6 to TRBJ1-4; unclear D gene. From germline, CDR1 is MNHNY and CDR2 SVGAGI (reference sequence). Trimming left V 7 bases short and J 0 bases short, with 12 bases between. This CDR3 is built from 15 residues. The CDR3 loop reads CASNNLGATNEKLFF. The CDR3 bases are TGTGCCAGCAACAACCTCGGTGCAACTAATGAAAAACTGTTTTTT.

The V gene is TRBV15, the J gene TRBJ1-2; 10 nucleotides line up with TRBD1. Germline CDR1 and CDR2: LNHNV and YYDKDF (reference sequence). J lost 6 bases, V lost 0 bases, and 4 bases had no gene match. The CDR3 contains 15 residues. Here the CDR3 reads CATSRDMGQGNGYTF. As DNA, the CDR3 is TGTGCCACCAGCAGAGACATGGGACAGGGGAATGGCTACACCTTC. Based on the CDR3 plus reference TRBV15 and TRBJ1-2, the full variable domain is DAMVIQNPRYQVTQFGKPVTLSCSQTLNHNVMYWYQQKSSQAPKLLFHYYDKDFNNEADTPDNFQSRRPNTSFCFLDIRSPGLGDTAMYLCATSRDMGQGNGYTFGSGTRLTVV.

The table lists this clone with a count of one. Different DNA sequences within this sample yield the same CDR3. The chain links TRBV18 to TRBJ2-2; 7 bases align to TRBD1. J gave up 2 bases and V 4 bases, and 7 bases lay outside the gene matches. This CDR3 contains 16 residues. The germline CDR1 and CDR2 sequences are KGHSH and LQKENI. In DNA, the CDR3 is TGTGCCAGCTCACTTACCGGGACAGCTAACACCGGGGAGCTGTTTTTT. Encoded protein: CASSLTGTANTGELFF.

A note on this clone: The same CDR3 is also encoded by other DNA sequences in this sample. This chain connects TRBV11-2 to TRBJ2-3; 7 bases line up with TRBD1. Unmatched junction bases numbered 3, after V lost 3 bases and J lost 0 bases. Germline values: CDR1 SGHAT, CDR2 FQNNGV. CDR3 length equals 15 residues. CDR3 region: CASSFTTGSTDTQYF. CDR3 DNA sequence: TGTGCCAGCAGCTTTACGACAGGGAGCACAGATACGCAGTATTTT.

This clone is a singleton in its sample. The rearrangement joins TRBV6-5 to TRBJ2-3, with TRBD2 matching 7 bases. The germline gives CDR1 MNHEY, CDR2 SVGAGI. The length of the CDR3 is 13 residues. J was trimmed by 5 bases and V by 6 bases; bases with no gene match: 5. CDR3 nucleotide sequence: TGTGCCAGCAGCGGGGACTATGGAGATACGCAGTATTTT. Its protein is CASSGDYGDTQYF.

This clone was detected only once. V and J are TRBV19 and TRBJ2-3, with 11 bases fitting TRBD1. V lost 4 bases and J lost 1; bases outside the gene matches: 7. This CDR3 has 17 amino acids. Germline assignment: CDR1 LNHDA and CDR2 SQIVND (reference sequence). This CDR3 is CASSNPDRGRRTDTQYF. The CDR3 DNA is TGTGCCAGTAGTAACCCGGACAGGGGGCGCCGCACAGATACGCAGTATTTT.